This entry lists 16 T cell receptor beta chains sequenced from one sample in a study of cytomegalovirus exposure and HLA in healthy donors. The PCR had 60 Vbeta and 13 Jbeta primers. Libraries were prepared by immunoSEQ multiplex PCR; TCRdb keeps only in-frame clonotypes and omits some of them. In the table there are about 150,000 clones, around 70% of which are singletons. The specimen was PBMCs. All receptors derive from a man aged 35 to 55 in good health and CMV-seronegative.

Only a few counts were recorded for this clone. The genes are TRBV5-6 and TRBJ2-1; 7 positions match TRBD2. J was trimmed by 5 bases and V by 4 bases; bases with no gene match: 9. In germline, CDR1 is SGHDT, CDR2 YYEEEE. This CDR3 has 15 amino acids. The CDR3 DNA follows: TGTGCCAGCAGCCCGACTTGGGGGAGGGACAATGAGCAGTTCTTC. Protein product: CASSPTWGRDNEQFF.

The V and J genes are TRBV7-7 and TRBJ1-1; TRBD1 matches at 7 bases. Germline trimming cut 5 bases from V and 1 base from J; bases unmatched to any gene: 1. This CDR3 has 13 amino acids. From germline, CDR1 is SSHAT and CDR2 FNYEAQ (reference sequence). The CDR3 nucleotides are TGTGCCAGCAGCCGGGACAGGAACACTGAAGCTTTCTTT. It translates to CASSRDRNTEAFF.

The rearrangement links TRBV6-5 to TRBJ1-1; D not resolved. V was clipped by 0 bases and J by 4 bases, with 6 bases between them. CDR3 length: 13 amino acids. Per germline, CDR1 MNHEY and CDR2 SVGAGI. The CDR3 reads CASSYSVGTEAFF. The DNA of the CDR3 is TGTGCCAGCAGTTACTCGGTCGGCACTGAAGCTTTCTTT.

The chain is built from TRBV19 and TRBJ2-7; 9 bases match TRBD1. The CDR3 runs to 13 residues. CDR1 and CDR2 from the germline V gene are LNHDA and SQIVND (reference sequence). V dropped 8 bases and J dropped 2; count of bases not matched to a gene: 4. The CDR3 bases are TGTGCCAGTGGGACAGGGTATGCCTACGAGCAGTACTTC. It encodes CASGTGYAYEQYF. The whole variable domain, remainder taken from reference TRBV19 and TRBJ2-7, is DGGITQSPKYLFRKEGQNVTLSCEQNLNHDAMYWYRQDPGQGLRLIYYSQIVNDFQKGDIAEGYSVSREKKESFPLTVTSAQKNPTAFYLCASGTGYAYEQYFGPGTRLTVT.

This clone showed up just a few times. The CDR3 sequence: CASSSGTSGRDSFSYEQYF. CDR3 DNA sequence: TGTGCCAGCAGCTCCGGGACTAGCGGGAGGGATTCCTTCTCCTACGAGCAGTACTTC. The chain has TRBV5-4 and TRBJ2-7; TRBD2 aligns across 16 bases. The V gene end was trimmed by 3 bases and the J gene end by 0 bases; junction bases not matched to a gene: 9. The germline gives CDR1 SGHNT, CDR2 YYREEE (reference sequence). CDR3 length: 19 amino acids.

This clone has a single count. For the CDR3, the DNA is TGTGCCAGCAGACCCAGTGACCTGACAGCCTATGGCTACACCTTC. It codes for CASRPSDLTAYGYTF. The rearrangement uses TRBV6-4 and TRBJ1-2; tentative D call: TRBD1 (5 bases). Trimming pared 6 bases from V and 4 bases from J, leaving 18 bases between. CDR1 and CDR2 from the germline V gene are MRHNA and SNTAGT. This CDR3 contains 15 residues.

This clone has more than one count but fewer than ten. The chain recombines TRBV19 with TRBJ1-5; no clear D. V was shortened by 4 bases and J by 4 bases, with 5 bases between the two germline ends. This CDR3 contains 12 residues. Germline-derived CDR1 and CDR2 are LNHDA and SQIVND (reference sequence). CDR3 nucleotide sequence: TGTGCCAGTAGTACCTTGAATCAGCCCCAGCATTTT. It is translated as CASSTLNQPQHF.

The chain employs TRBV27 and TRBJ2-3, with unresolved D. V was cut by 5 bases and J by 6 bases, with 9 bases left in between. CDR3 length: 12 residues. Germline CDR1 and CDR2: MNHEY and SMNVEV (reference sequence). CDR3 sequence reads: CASSLPFDTQYF. For the CDR3, the DNA is TGTGCCAGCAGTCTACCGTTTGATACGCAGTATTTT.

The J gene is TRBJ2-7, the V gene TRBV7-9; weak D call: TRBD1 (6 bases). V was shortened by 2 bases and J by 2 bases, with 10 bases between the two germline ends. The CDR3 totals 14 residues. Germline-derived CDR1 and CDR2 are SEHNR and FQNEAQ (reference sequence). For the CDR3, the DNA is TGTGCCAGCAGCTTATTACAGGGACCCTACGAGCAGTACTTC. It is translated as CASSLLQGPYEQYF.

The chain uses TRBV5-1 and TRBJ1-2; 9 bases match TRBD1. The CDR3 is 14 residues long. Trimming at V came to 4 bases and at J to 1 base, leaving 2 bases not matched to a gene. CDR1 SGHRS and CDR2 YFSETQ come from the germline V gene. CDR3 amino acids: CASSVGQGNYGYTF. The CDR3 DNA reads as TGCGCCAGCAGCGTGGGACAGGGTAACTATGGCTACACCTTC.

This clone has a handful of counts. This chain uses TRBV28 with TRBJ2-5; 9 positions match TRBD1. Germline assignment: CDR1 MDHEN and CDR2 SYDVKM. The V and J ends lost 6 bases and 4 bases, in that order; junction bases with no gene match: 3. The CDR3 has 13 amino acids. Written as DNA, the CDR3 is TGTGCCAGCAGAACAGGGGGCGCAGAGACCCAGTACTTC. Translating it yields CASRTGGAETQYF.

The chain has TRBV4-1 and TRBJ1-1, with TRBD1 matching over 9 bases. This CDR3 is 14 amino acids long. V shed 0 bases and J 10 bases; nucleotides not matched to a gene: 6. The germline CDR1 and CDR2 sequences are MGHRA and YSYEKL. The CDR3 is CASSQDRDRAGAFF. In DNA, the CDR3 is TGCGCCAGCAGCCAAGATCGGGACAGGGCGGGAGCTTTCTTT.

Comments on this clone: The junction differs from germline at one of its ends, possibly a read error. The gene calls are TRBV5-6 and TRBJ1-5; perhaps TRBD1 as D (6 bases). Germline lookup yields CDR1 SGHDT and CDR2 YYEEEE. CDR3 length equals 15 residues. The CDR3 coding sequence is TGTGCCAGCAGCTTGGCCCAGGGGTTCGATCAGCCCCAGAATTTT. Translated: CASSLAQGFDQPQNF.

V and J are TRBV6-1 and TRBJ2-3; 11 bases align to TRBD2. The CDR3 has 13 amino acids. V lost 1 base, J lost 14 bases, and 5 bases stayed unmatched. Germline CDR1 and CDR2: MNHNS and SASEGT. CDR3 in amino acids: CASSEDRSGGAYF. CDR3 nucleotides: TGTGCCAGCAGTGAAGATCGTAGCGGGGGGGCGTATTTT.

The rearrangement joins TRBV6-1 to TRBJ1-1, with D possibly matching TRBD1 (6 bases). Deletions cut 6 bases from V and 9 bases from J, with 23 bases between. The length of the CDR3 is 15 residues. Germline values: CDR1 MNHNS, CDR2 SASEGT. The CDR3 spells CASRKTRQDILKAFF. Written as DNA, the CDR3 is TGTGCCAGCAGGAAGACCCGACAGGATATATTAAAAGCTTTCTTT.

The J gene is TRBJ2-2, the V gene TRBV2, with D perhaps matching TRBD2 (5 bases). V was shortened by 4 bases and J by 4 bases, with 13 bases between the two germline ends. CDR1 is SNHLY and CDR2 is FYNNEI in the germline V gene. The CDR3 totals 15 residues. The chain's CDR3 is CASSGRGRVTGELFF. In DNA form, the CDR3 reads TGTGCCAGCAGTGGACGAGGGAGAGTCACCGGGGAGCTGTTTTTT.